Listed below are T cell receptor beta chains from one sample, sequenced in a study of blood T cell repertoires in COVID-19. The data were produced by immunoSEQ multiplex PCR, yet TCRdb's version contains in-frame clones alone and is incomplete. The sample holds approximately 200,000 clones, more than 80% seen once. Specimen: PBMCs or T cells enriched from blood (not recorded which). These TCRs come from a woman aged 18 to 35 in a cohort exposed to, infected with or recovered from COVID-19 (not recorded which). Each CDR3 is given with its conserved first and last residue. A D gene is named only where the DNA matches it firmly. Not all rows give a size; the values are once, few, many and, for expanded clones, a class.

J gene: TRBJ2-3; D gene: TRBD2; V gene: TRBV6-5; clone size: -; CDR3 protein: CASRGGRTDTQYF; CDR3 DNA: TGTGCCAGCAGGGGGGGGAGAACTGATACGCAGTATTTT
J gene: TRBJ1-6; D gene: -; V gene: TRBV6-5; clone size: -; CDR3 protein: CASRRVTSPLHF; CDR3 DNA: TGTGCCAGCAGGAGGGTGACCTCACCCCTCCACTTT
J gene: TRBJ2-1; D gene: -; V gene: TRBV12-2; clone size: -; CDR3 protein: CASRLGGLAGGCYNEQFF; CDR3 DNA: TGTGCAAGTCGCTTAGGGGGACTAGCGGGAGGGTGTTACAATGAGCAGTTCTTC
J gene: TRBJ2-1; D gene: TRBD1; V gene: TRBV27; clone size: -; CDR3 protein: CASSQPWGQGYNEQFF; CDR3 DNA: TGTGCCAGCAGCCAACCGTGGGGACAGGGGTACAATGAGCAGTTCTTC
J gene: TRBJ2-3; D gene: -; V gene: TRBV6-1; clone size: many; CDR3 protein: CASSEIWSDTDTQYF; CDR3 DNA: TGTGCCAGCAGTGAAATTTGGTCAGACACAGATACGCAGTATTTT
J gene: TRBJ2-1; D gene: TRBD2; V gene: TRBV2; clone size: -; CDR3 protein: CASSVAGGHNEQFF; CDR3 DNA: TGTGCCAGCAGTGTTGCGGGGGGGCACAATGAGCAGTTCTTC
J gene: TRBJ1-4; D gene: TRBD1; V gene: TRBV7-6; clone size: -; CDR3 protein: CASSSGGAGEKLFF; CDR3 DNA: TGTGCCAGCAGCTCAGGGGGCGCTGGAGAAAAACTGTTTTTT
J gene: TRBJ2-6; D gene: -; V gene: TRBV30; clone size: -; CDR3 protein: CASGAGILGLSGANVLTF; CDR3 DNA: TGTGCCTCAGGCGCGGGAATACTGGGGCTCTCTGGGGCCAACGTCCTGACTTTC
J gene: TRBJ1-5; D gene: -; V gene: TRBV23-1; clone size: -; CDR3 protein: CASSQPQGDDQPQHF; CDR3 DNA: TGCGCCAGCAGTCAACCGCAGGGTGACGATCAGCCCCAGCATTTT
J gene: TRBJ2-7; D gene: TRBD1; V gene: TRBV2; clone size: -; CDR3 protein: CASSDGQGSYEQYF; CDR3 DNA: TGTGCCAGCAGTGACGGACAGGGCTCCTACGAGCAGTACTTC
J gene: TRBJ2-3; D gene: TRBD2; V gene: TRBV9; clone size: once; CDR3 protein: CASSSLGGLSRVTDTQYF; CDR3 DNA: TGTGCCAGCAGCTCCCTGGGGGGGTTGAGTAGGGTTACAGATACGCAGTATTTT
J gene: TRBJ1-1; D gene: -; V gene: TRBV11-1; clone size: -; CDR3 protein: CASSSYLFMRNTEAFF; CDR3 DNA: TGTGCCAGCAGCTCTTACCTCTTTATGAGGAACACTGAAGCTTTCTTT
J gene: TRBJ2-5; D gene: TRBD1; V gene: TRBV10-3; clone size: -; CDR3 protein: CANAGTGEETQYF; CDR3 DNA: TGTGCCAACGCCGGGACAGGGGAGGAGACCCAGTACTTC
J gene: TRBJ2-2; D gene: -; V gene: TRBV28; clone size: -; CDR3 protein: CASSTPTGELFF; CDR3 DNA: TGTGCCAGCAGTACACCCACCGGGGAGCTGTTTTTT
J gene: TRBJ2-7; D gene: TRBD2; V gene: TRBV11-3; clone size: -; CDR3 protein: CASSPPGLAGEGEQYF; CDR3 DNA: TGTGCCAGCAGCCCTCCGGGACTAGCGGGAGAGGGCGAGCAGTACTTC
J gene: TRBJ2-7; D gene: -; V gene: TRBV16; clone size: -; CDR3 protein: CASSQGDSSYEQYF; CDR3 DNA: TGTGCCAGCAGCCAAGGGGACTCATCCTACGAGCAGTACTTC
J gene: TRBJ2-1; D gene: TRBD2; V gene: TRBV5-6; clone size: -; CDR3 protein: CASAPVAGGPYEQFF; CDR3 DNA: TGTGCCAGCGCCCCGGTAGCGGGGGGGCCGTATGAGCAGTTCTTC
J gene: TRBJ2-2; D gene: -; V gene: TRBV11-3; clone size: -; CDR3 protein: CASSGFPGANVEDTGELFF; CDR3 DNA: TGTGCCAGCAGCGGGTTTCCTGGGGCGAACGTCGAGGACACCGGGGAGCTGTTTTTT
J gene: TRBJ2-5; D gene: TRBD1; V gene: TRBV27; clone size: -; CDR3 protein: CASSADRGRQTQYF; CDR3 DNA: TGTGCCAGCAGTGCGGACAGGGGGAGGCAGACCCAGTACTTC
J gene: TRBJ2-7; D gene: -; V gene: TRBV2; clone size: -; CDR3 protein: CASNRQSYEQYF; CDR3 DNA: TGTGCCAGCAATCGACAATCCTACGAGCAGTACTTC
J gene: TRBJ2-7; D gene: -; V gene: TRBV2; clone size: -; CDR3 protein: CASKILDSTYEQYF; CDR3 DNA: TGTGCCAGCAAAATTTTGGACAGTACCTACGAGCAGTACTTC
J gene: TRBJ2-7; D gene: -; V gene: TRBV6-5; clone size: -; CDR3 protein: CASSQGGMPVHEQYF; CDR3 DNA: TGTGCCAGCAGCCAAGGAGGGATGCCTGTCCACGAGCAGTACTTC
J gene: TRBJ2-2; D gene: -; V gene: TRBV28; clone size: -; CDR3 protein: CASRQDIANTGELFF; CDR3 DNA: TGTGCCAGCAGGCAGGACATCGCGAACACCGGGGAGCTGTTTTTT
J gene: TRBJ1-2; D gene: -; V gene: TRBV19; clone size: -; CDR3 protein: CASRSPRNYGYTF; CDR3 DNA: TGTGCCAGTAGAAGCCCGCGGAACTATGGCTACACCTTC
J gene: TRBJ2-7; D gene: -; V gene: TRBV6-5; clone size: -; CDR3 protein: CASRAETGSSYEQYF; CDR3 DNA: TGTGCCAGCAGAGCGGAAACAGGGAGCTCCTACGAGCAGTACTTC
J gene: TRBJ1-5; D gene: -; V gene: TRBV11-2; clone size: -; CDR3 protein: CASSFQGNQPQHF; CDR3 DNA: TGTGCCAGCAGCTTTCAGGGGAATCAGCCCCAGCATTTT
J gene: TRBJ1-6; D gene: -; V gene: TRBV19; clone size: -; CDR3 protein: CASSIGAVDITLHF; CDR3 DNA: TGTGCCAGTAGTATAGGGGCAGTAGACATCACCCTCCACTTT
J gene: TRBJ2-5; D gene: TRBD2; V gene: TRBV30; clone size: -; CDR3 protein: CAWSVAGVRETQYF; CDR3 DNA: TGTGCCTGGAGTGTAGCGGGAGTTAGAGAGACCCAGTACTTC
J gene: TRBJ2-5; D gene: TRBD1; V gene: TRBV15; clone size: once; CDR3 protein: CATSRGGGRETQYF; CDR3 DNA: TGTGCCACCAGCAGAGGAGGGGGCCGGGAGACCCAGTACTTC
J gene: TRBJ1-2; D gene: -; V gene: TRBV5-1; clone size: -; CDR3 protein: CASSPTGSKSYGYTF; CDR3 DNA: TGCGCCAGCAGCCCTACAGGGTCGAAGAGCTATGGCTACACCTTC
J gene: TRBJ1-1; D gene: -; V gene: TRBV6-6; clone size: -; CDR3 protein: CASSTGHVNTEAFF; CDR3 DNA: TGTGCCAGCAGTACGGGACACGTTAACACTGAAGCTTTCTTT
J gene: TRBJ1-2; D gene: TRBD1; V gene: TRBV27; clone size: -; CDR3 protein: CATRGQDYGYTF; CDR3 DNA: TGTGCCACCAGGGGACAGGACTATGGCTACACCTTC
J gene: TRBJ1-6; D gene: -; V gene: TRBV11-2; clone size: -; CDR3 protein: CASSEVQGISYNSPLHF; CDR3 DNA: TGTGCCAGCAGCGAGGTCCAGGGGATCTCCTATAATTCACCCCTCCACTTT
J gene: TRBJ1-2; D gene: -; V gene: TRBV2; clone size: -; CDR3 protein: CASSGGQAGYGYTF; CDR3 DNA: TGTGCCAGCAGTGGAGGGCAGGCGGGCTATGGCTACACCTTC
J gene: TRBJ1-2; D gene: -; V gene: TRBV18; clone size: -; CDR3 protein: CASSPLDSRSNGYTF; CDR3 DNA: TGTGCCAGCTCACCTCTCGACTCTAGGTCTAATGGCTACACCTTC
J gene: TRBJ1-3; D gene: TRBD1; V gene: TRBV7-9; clone size: -; CDR3 protein: CASSSFRGTGAGNTIYF; CDR3 DNA: TGTGCCAGCAGCTCTTTCCGTGGGACAGGGGCCGGAAACACCATATATTTT
J gene: TRBJ2-3; D gene: TRBD1; V gene: TRBV6-5; clone size: once; CDR3 protein: CASSPRDRGTDTQYF; CDR3 DNA: TGTGCCAGCAGTCCGAGGGACAGAGGCACAGATACGCAGTATTTT
J gene: TRBJ2-3; D gene: TRBD1; V gene: TRBV9; clone size: -; CDR3 protein: CASSVEGGPLPLTQYF; CDR3 DNA: TGTGCCAGCAGCGTAGAAGGGGGCCCCCTTCCCCTTACGCAGTATTTT
J gene: TRBJ2-3; D gene: -; V gene: TRBV21-1; clone size: -; CDR3 protein: CASSIISGRSDTQYF; CDR3 DNA: TGTGCCAGCAGCATAATTTCAGGGAGGTCAGATACGCAGTATTTT
J gene: TRBJ2-5; D gene: -; V gene: TRBV2; clone size: -; CDR3 protein: CASKVQQDPTQETQYF; CDR3 DNA: TGTGCCAGCAAGGTGCAGCAGGATCCAACTCAAGAGACCCAGTACTTC
J gene: TRBJ1-5; D gene: -; V gene: TRBV5-6; clone size: few; CDR3 protein: CASSLRAAGADQPQHF; CDR3 DNA: TGTGCCAGCAGCTTGAGAGCCGCAGGGGCGGATCAGCCCCAGCATTTT
J gene: TRBJ1-5; D gene: -; V gene: TRBV29-1; clone size: -; CDR3 protein: CSVADRWDQPQHF; CDR3 DNA: TGCAGCGTCGCTGACAGGTGGGATCAGCCCCAGCATTTT